The clone carrying this T cell receptor beta chain was picked up a small number of times. Its antigen is unknown. This specimen belongs to a study of beta chain features in type 1 diabetes. V was clipped by 0 bases and J by 3 bases, with 8 bases between them. Germline CDR1 and CDR2: MGHRA and YSYEKL. The CDR3 runs 14 residues. The study, taken as a whole, reports: All four CD4+ subsets from Type 1 diabetes patients carried moderately but significantly shorter TCRB CDR3s.

The isolated RNA, all of it, was reverse transcribed, so expressed TCRB transcripts were what got sequenced. The table came from immunoSEQ multiplex PCR; TCRdb's copy has only in-frame clones and leaves some out. The sample lists roughly 150,000 clones, about 7.8% occurring once. This chain connects TRBV4-1 to TRBJ1-2; no definite D call. This TCR was recovered from a woman in her thirties or forties with type 1 diabetes. Source material: central memory CD4+ T cells from blood. CDR3: CASSQDRGYYGYTF. In DNA, the CDR3 is TGCGCCAGCAGCCAAGACCGAGGGTACTATGGCTACACCTTC.